The rows below give T cell receptor beta chains drawn from one sample of a study of blood T cell repertoires in COVID-19. Profiling relied on immunoSEQ multiplex PCR, and the TCRdb table lists in-frame clones only, not all of them. The table shows around 130,000 clones, with 75% to 90% occurring only once. The sample consisted of peripheral blood. Source of these receptors: an elderly woman with acute or convalescent COVID-19. Each CDR3 is given with its conserved first and last residue.

J gene: TRBJ1-2; V gene: TRBV9; CDR3 protein: CASSVQAEGLYGYTF
J gene: TRBJ1-5; V gene: TRBV2; CDR3 protein: CASSEKSRTGVQHF
J gene: TRBJ2-3; V gene: TRBV6-5; CDR3 protein: CASSSPRELTDTQYF
J gene: TRBJ2-7; V gene: TRBV6-1; CDR3 protein: CASSERDLREQYF
J gene: TRBJ1-2; V gene: TRBV7-8; CDR3 protein: CASIPWGTSLNYGYTF
J gene: TRBJ1-1; V gene: TRBV7-9; CDR3 protein: CASSLIGDTEAFF
J gene: TRBJ2-2; V gene: TRBV9; CDR3 protein: CASSVGSRIGNTGELFF
J gene: TRBJ2-7; V gene: TRBV5-4; CDR3 protein: CASSRTADTYEQYF
J gene: TRBJ2-7; V gene: TRBV28; CDR3 protein: CASRVQGEYEQYF
J gene: TRBJ2-7; V gene: TRBV19; CDR3 protein: CASSITASGGPPQYF
J gene: TRBJ1-1; V gene: TRBV18; CDR3 protein: CASSPRSGWNTEAFF
J gene: TRBJ2-3; V gene: TRBV4-1; CDR3 protein: CASSQTRDFYTDTQYF
J gene: TRBJ2-7; V gene: TRBV29-1; CDR3 protein: CSTNRVRSYEQYF
J gene: TRBJ2-7; V gene: TRBV27; CDR3 protein: CASTLKAGGWYEQYF
J gene: TRBJ2-1; V gene: TRBV5-4; CDR3 protein: CASSLSGVAQPEQFF
J gene: TRBJ1-6; V gene: TRBV6-5; CDR3 protein: CASSYLTGENSPLHF
J gene: TRBJ2-1; V gene: TRBV5-6; CDR3 protein: CASSLVTYNEQFF
J gene: TRBJ2-1; V gene: TRBV7-9; CDR3 protein: CASSSSEKPGLARVEQFF
J gene: TRBJ2-1; V gene: TRBV7-2; CDR3 protein: CASSLSGGAYNEQFF
J gene: TRBJ2-2; V gene: TRBV5-1; CDR3 protein: CASSWGGTTGELFF
J gene: TRBJ2-1; V gene: TRBV5-1; CDR3 protein: CASSFQLGGTGNANEQFF
J gene: TRBJ2-7; V gene: TRBV28; CDR3 protein: CASSLTGSYEQYF
J gene: TRBJ2-7; V gene: TRBV5-1; CDR3 protein: CASSLKGVLKYEQYF
J gene: TRBJ1-2; V gene: TRBV18; CDR3 protein: CASSPDIWRVSYGYTF
J gene: TRBJ1-1; V gene: TRBV5-1; CDR3 protein: CASSNRDRGGTEAFF
J gene: TRBJ2-7; V gene: TRBV11-2; CDR3 protein: CASSLDVPGSSYEQYF
J gene: TRBJ1-5; V gene: TRBV4-1; CDR3 protein: CASSQGGDITIDSNQPQHF
J gene: TRBJ1-5; V gene: TRBV3-1/TRBV3-2; CDR3 protein: CASSLGQGDQPQHF
J gene: TRBJ1-2; V gene: TRBV13; CDR3 protein: CASSLGGTAIYGYTF
J gene: TRBJ1-5; V gene: TRBV27; CDR3 protein: CASSSHSYSNQPQHF
J gene: TRBJ2-1; V gene: TRBV6-5; CDR3 protein: CASSPTRGRIGEQFF
J gene: TRBJ2-3; V gene: TRBV4-1; CDR3 protein: CASSQTNLAGRADTQYF
J gene: TRBJ1-1; V gene: TRBV28; CDR3 protein: CASSWRALNTEAFF
J gene: TRBJ1-3; V gene: TRBV11-2; CDR3 protein: CASSLERGQGQNTIYF
J gene: TRBJ2-3; V gene: TRBV29-1; CDR3 protein: CSVEGQPSTDTQYF
J gene: TRBJ2-7; V gene: TRBV18; CDR3 protein: CASSLLTETYEQYF
J gene: TRBJ1-6; V gene: TRBV2; CDR3 protein: CASSQTGTVYNSPLHF
J gene: TRBJ1-6; V gene: TRBV30; CDR3 protein: CAWSQTDYNSPLHF
J gene: TRBJ1-4; V gene: TRBV18; CDR3 protein: CASSQTGVQYEKLFF
J gene: TRBJ2-4; V gene: TRBV20-1; CDR3 protein: CSASTASGTSGALAKNIQYF
J gene: TRBJ2-1; V gene: TRBV13; CDR3 protein: CASSLGSAGGYNEQFF
J gene: TRBJ2-5; V gene: TRBV2; CDR3 protein: CASSGGRQETQYF
J gene: TRBJ2-1; V gene: TRBV4-1; CDR3 protein: CASSSGQYYNEQFF
J gene: TRBJ2-6; V gene: TRBV7-2; CDR3 protein: CASSLATGRRSGANVLTF
J gene: TRBJ1-2; V gene: TRBV27; CDR3 protein: CASSLDRGYYGYTF
J gene: TRBJ1-6; V gene: TRBV7-6; CDR3 protein: CASSQGWDSPLHF
J gene: TRBJ1-1; V gene: TRBV7-3; CDR3 protein: CASSFGRDTEAFF
J gene: TRBJ2-7; V gene: TRBV6-2/TRBV6-3; CDR3 protein: CASSWSRSYEQYF
J gene: TRBJ2-5; V gene: TRBV5-1; CDR3 protein: CASSLRETSGSETQYF
J gene: TRBJ1-1; V gene: TRBV10-3; CDR3 protein: CAIRGGQGDGEAFF
J gene: TRBJ1-4; V gene: TRBV5-1; CDR3 protein: CASSLGGNEKLFF
J gene: TRBJ1-5; V gene: TRBV12-5; CDR3 protein: CASGLGKQGHQPQHF
J gene: TRBJ2-7; V gene: TRBV27; CDR3 protein: CASSFSPRYEQYF
J gene: TRBJ2-3; V gene: TRBV4-2; CDR3 protein: CASSQDRGAGADTQYF
J gene: TRBJ2-3; V gene: TRBV5-5; CDR3 protein: CASSPGLAESTDTQYF
J gene: TRBJ1-1; V gene: TRBV18; CDR3 protein: CASSPGQGRTEAFF
J gene: TRBJ1-6; V gene: TRBV3-1/TRBV3-2; CDR3 protein: CASSQPDSGSPLHF
J gene: TRBJ2-1; V gene: TRBV5-1; CDR3 protein: CASSRLAGAHNEQFF
J gene: TRBJ2-2; V gene: TRBV27; CDR3 protein: CASALTGRTGELFF
J gene: TRBJ1-2; V gene: TRBV27; CDR3 protein: CASSLPLGQSYGYTF